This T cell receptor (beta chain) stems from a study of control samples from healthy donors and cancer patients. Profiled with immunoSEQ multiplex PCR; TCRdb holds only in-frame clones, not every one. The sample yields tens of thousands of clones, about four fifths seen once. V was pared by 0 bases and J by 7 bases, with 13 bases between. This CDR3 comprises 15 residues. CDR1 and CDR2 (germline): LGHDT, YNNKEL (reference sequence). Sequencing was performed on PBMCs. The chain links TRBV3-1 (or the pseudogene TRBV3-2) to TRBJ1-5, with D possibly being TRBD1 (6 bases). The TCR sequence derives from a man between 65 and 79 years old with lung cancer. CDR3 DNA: TGTGCCAGCAGCCAAGATGGGGGCCCGGGCCAGCCCCAGCATTTT. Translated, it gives CASSQDGGPGQPQHF.